These 11 T cell receptor beta chains came from one sample sequenced in a study of cytomegalovirus exposure and HLA in healthy donors. PCR involved 60 Vbeta and 13 Jbeta primers. Some clones are missing from TCRdb's copy, which holds only in-frame ones; the method was immunoSEQ multiplex PCR. The table shows 65,000 to 80,000 clones, with about four fifths occurring only once. The specimen was PBMCs. Receptors were obtained from a woman aged 40 to 50 in good health and CMV-seropositive.

The genes are TRBV18 and TRBJ2-3; the match to TRBD2 covers 9 bases. CDR1 is KGHSH, CDR2 LQKENI, per germline. CDR3 length: 16 residues. J lost 4 bases, V lost 8 bases, and 13 bases had no gene match. CDR3 residues: CASASGASGAADTQYF. CDR3 DNA: TGTGCCAGCGCCTCAGGAGCTAGCGGGGCCGCAGATACGCAGTATTTT.

This chain uses TRBV4-2 with TRBJ1-6; 8 positions match TRBD1. J gave up 3 bases and V 4 bases, and 5 bases lay outside the gene matches. CDR3 length: 16 amino acids. Germline CDR1 and CDR2: LGHNA and YNFKEQ. The CDR3 is CASSPHGQGYNSPLHF. CDR3 nucleotides: TGTGCCAGCAGCCCACATGGACAGGGCTATAATTCACCCCTCCACTTT.

The chain combines TRBV7-9 with TRBJ2-4; D is uncertain. The germline V gene has CDR1 SEHNR and CDR2 FQNEAQ (reference sequence). This CDR3 contains 14 residues. V dropped 0 bases and J dropped 6 bases, with 9 bases sitting between them. The CDR3 bases are TGTGCCAGCAGCTTAGCGGGCACGGTAAACATTCAGTACTTC. Amino acid sequence: CASSLAGTVNIQYF.

The rearrangement links TRBV6-6 to TRBJ2-5; D is uncertain. With the DNA end fitting TRBJ2-7 better, the J assignment may be wrong. Germline lookup yields CDR1 MNHNY and CDR2 SVGAGI (reference sequence). The CDR3 runs to 12 residues. This CDR3 reads CASRPPSSEQYF. The CDR3 DNA reads as TGTGCCAGCAGACCCCCTTCTAGCGAGCAGTACTTC.

This rearrangement joins TRBV7-2 to TRBJ1-3; weak D call: TRBD1 (5 bases). The ends were cut back, 5 bases at V and 0 bases at J, with 14 bases in the middle. The germline CDR1 and CDR2 sequences are SGHTA and FQGNSA. The CDR3 totals 16 residues. The DNA of the CDR3 is TGTGCCAGCAGCCCGAGGACATTACGCTCTGGAAACACCATATATTTT. Residues: CASSPRTLRSGNTIYF.

This chain connects TRBV10-3 to TRBJ1-1, with 10 bases matching TRBD1. Trimming cost V 10 bases and J 4 bases; bases outside gene matches: 15. Germline CDR1 is ENHRY and CDR2 is SYGVKD. This CDR3 comprises 16 residues. The CDR3 DNA sequence: TGTGCCACCTATCAAGGAGACAGGGGGCAGATCACTGAAGCTTTCTTT. Its protein product is CATYQGDRGQITEAFF.

The chain uses TRBV7-2 and TRBJ1-6; D unclear. The CDR3 has 19 amino acids. Looked up from germline, CDR1 is SGHTA and CDR2 is FQGNSA. The V gene lost 5 bases and the J gene lost 9 bases, with 29 bases spanning the gap. In nucleotides, the CDR3 is TGTGCCAGCAGCCACACTTATGGGCAGGCCGAAGTCAGTGGTTCACCCCTCCACTTT. Protein sequence: CASSHTYGQAEVSGSPLHF.

The gene calls are TRBV28 and TRBJ2-7, with D possibly TRBD2 on 7 matching bases. V was trimmed by 10 bases and J by 4 bases, leaving 23 bases between them. The CDR3 has 15 amino acids. CDR1 and CDR2 from the germline V gene are MDHEN and SYDVKM. As DNA, the CDR3 is TGTGCCACAGAAATTCGGTCGGGGGGCGGGTACGAGCAGTACTTC. It is translated as CATEIRSGGGYEQYF. The complete variable domain, with remaining parts taken from reference TRBV28 and TRBJ2-7, reads DVKVTQSSRYLVKRTGEKVFLECVQDMDHENMFWYRQDPGLGLRLIYFSYDVKMKEKGDIPEGYSVSREKKERFSLILESASTNQTSMYLCATEIRSGGGYEQYFGPGTRLTVT.

The rearrangement joins TRBV11-2 to TRBJ2-5, with D tentatively TRBD1 (5 bases). This CDR3 comprises 14 residues. Germline CDR1 is SGHAT and CDR2 is FQNNGV. Trimming cost V 4 bases and J 3 bases, with 12 bases left between them. CDR3 nucleotide sequence: TGTGCCAGCAGCTCTGCCGCGACAGAAGAGACCCAGTACTTC. Translating gives CASSSAATEETQYF.

The CDR3 coding sequence is TGTGCCAGCAGCTTAGCTGGGGGGAATTCACCCCTCCACTTT. The encoded protein is CASSLAGGNSPLHF. This chain joins TRBV7-9 and TRBJ1-6, with D possibly TRBD1 on 5 matching bases. CDR1 SEHNR and CDR2 FQNEAQ come from the germline V gene (reference sequence). The CDR3 is 14 amino acids. V was clipped by 0 bases and J by 7 bases, with 7 bases between them.

The V gene is TRBV19, the J gene TRBJ1-2; D remains unclear. The CDR3 consists of 15 residues. V was cut by 6 bases and J by 4 bases, with 18 bases left in between. Germline V lookup: CDR1 LNHDA, CDR2 SQIVND (reference sequence). CDR3: CASRTPGSDSYGYTF. CDR3 bases: TGTGCCAGTAGAACACCGGGATCCGACTCCTATGGCTACACCTTC. The whole variable domain, remainder taken from reference TRBV19 and TRBJ1-2, is DGGITQSPKYLFRKEGQNVTLSCEQNLNHDAMYWYRQDPGQGLRLIYYSQIVNDFQKGDIAEGYSVSREKKESFPLTVTSAQKNPTAFYLCASRTPGSDSYGYTFGSGTRLTVV.